Shown below are 30 T cell receptor beta chains from a single sample sequenced in a study of blood T cell repertoires in COVID-19. Sequencing used immunoSEQ multiplex PCR; TCRdb keeps in-frame clones, though not all of them. Here the sample spans some 230,000 clones, 80% to 90% being singletons. The source material was peripheral blood. The receptors originated from a woman aged 60-75 years who had recovered from COVID-19.

The chain has TRBV6-2 or TRBV6-3 and TRBJ2-1, with TRBD2 matching 7 bases. There are 17 residues in the CDR3. Losses at the gene ends were 2 bases for V and 2 bases for J; bases not matched to a gene: 9. Germline V gene lookup returns CDR1 MNHEY and CDR2 SVGEGT. The DNA for the CDR3 is TGTGCCAGCAGTTACGGGGTAGCGGGTGGCACCTACAATGAGCAGTTCTTC. It codes for CASSYGVAGGTYNEQFF.

This clone was seen only once. The chain couples TRBV5-6 to TRBJ2-3, with D possibly being TRBD2 (7 bases). The V gene's germline CDR1 is SGHDT and CDR2 YYEEEE. Trimming cost V 6 bases and J 8 bases, with 28 bases left between them. This CDR3 region has 17 residues. CDR3 bases: TGTGCCAGCACTCCCCCACTTGTGGGGGGGCGATCGGCTACGCAGTATTTT. Amino acids: CASTPPLVGGRSATQYF.

The CDR3 DNA is TGTGCCAGCAGACGCACCCTCAGGGGCTACACCTTC. Its translation is CASRRTLRGYTF. The chain links TRBV28 to TRBJ1-2, with unresolved D. The CDR3 covers 12 residues. The germline V gene has CDR1 MDHEN and CDR2 SYDVKM. Trimming stripped 6 bases from V and 8 bases from J, with 13 bases between.

The chain has TRBV6-5 and TRBJ1-4, with D possibly matching TRBD1 (5 bases). V was clipped by 6 bases and J by 5 bases, with 16 bases between them. The germline V gene has CDR1 MNHEY and CDR2 SVGAGI. The CDR3 contains 15 residues. This chain's CDR3 is CASRANRQLNEKLFF. DNA for the CDR3: TGTGCCAGCAGAGCAAACAGGCAGCTAAATGAAAAACTGTTTTTT.

This CDR3 reads CASSPDYRGQPQHF. As DNA, the CDR3 is TGTGCCAGCAGCCCGGATTACAGGGGACAGCCCCAGCATTTT. The chain joins TRBV3-1 (or the pseudogene TRBV3-2) to TRBJ1-5, with 7 nucleotides matching TRBD1. Germline trimming cut 4 bases from V and 7 bases from J; bases unmatched to any gene: 7. Germline lookup yields CDR1 LGHDT and CDR2 YNNKEL (reference sequence). This CDR3 is 14 amino acids long.

This chain links TRBV7-8 with TRBJ1-2; D uncertain. V lost 0 bases, J lost 7 bases, and 9 bases lay in between. This CDR3 has 13 residues. Germline-derived CDR1 and CDR2 are SGHVS and FQNEAQ. The CDR3 nucleotides are TGTGCCAGCAGCTTAGCCCCGGGTCCTGGCTACACCTTC. As protein: CASSLAPGPGYTF.

This clone was detected a few times. Other nucleotide sequences in the sample specify the same CDR3. The CDR3 region has the DNA TGTGCCAGCAGTTCTCGGGGGCAGCCCCAGCATTTT. It encodes CASSSRGQPQHF. This chain links TRBV6-6 with TRBJ1-5; D is possibly TRBD1 (5 bases). Germline loops: CDR1 MNHNY, CDR2 SVGAGI (reference sequence). V was pared by 4 bases and J by 7 bases, with 8 bases between. The CDR3 extends over 12 amino acids.

The V gene is TRBV9, the J gene TRBJ1-2; D is perhaps TRBD1 (6 bases). V dropped 4 bases and J dropped 2 bases, with 12 bases sitting between them. The CDR3 is 14 amino acids. Germline CDR1 is SGDLS and CDR2 is YYNGEE. The CDR3 DNA follows: TGTGCCAGCAGCCCCTTAACAGGGAACTATGGCTACACCTTC. As protein: CASSPLTGNYGYTF.

V usage is TRBV5-1 and J usage is TRBJ1-1; 9 bases match TRBD1. The CDR3 is 13 residues long. V lost 7 bases to trimming and J lost 1 base; unmatched junction nucleotides: 2. The germline CDR1 and CDR2 sequences are SGHRS and YFSETQ. CDR3 bases: TGCGCCAGCGGGACAGGGCAGAACACTGAAGCTTTCTTT. Encoded protein: CASGTGQNTEAFF.

The rearrangement joins TRBV2 to TRBJ1-1; 9 nucleotides line up with TRBD1. There are 14 residues in the CDR3. With 8 bases clipped from V and 5 bases from J, the junction kept 9 bases outside the gene matches. CDR1 and CDR2 from the germline V gene are SNHLY and FYNNEI. The chain's CDR3 is CASYFGTGRTEAFF. DNA for the CDR3: TGTGCCAGCTATTTCGGGACAGGGCGAACTGAAGCTTTCTTT.

The rearrangement joins TRBV27 to TRBJ1-4, with D perhaps matching TRBD1 (6 bases). V was trimmed by 6 bases and J by 0 bases, leaving 20 bases between them. CDR1 MNHEY and CDR2 SMNVEV come from the germline V gene (reference sequence). This CDR3 has 18 amino acids. CDR3 residues: CASSSLPPYRATNEKLFF. CDR3 DNA: TGTGCCAGCAGCTCCCTCCCCCCTTACAGGGCAACTAATGAAAAACTGTTTTTT.

This sequence joins TRBV6-5 and TRBJ1-2, with TRBD1 matching 7 bases. The CDR3 runs 15 residues. CDR1 is MNHEY, CDR2 SVGAGI, per germline. Trimming removed 2 bases from V and 5 bases from J; junction bases left unmatched: 8. The CDR3 DNA reads TGTGCCAGCAGTTACCGTACAGGGGATAGATATGGCTACACCTTC. Its protein product is CASSYRTGDRYGYTF.

The chain couples TRBV5-1 to TRBJ1-1; TRBD1 might be the D (6 bases). CDR1 and CDR2 from the germline V gene are SGHRS and YFSETQ. Deletions cut 1 base from V and 6 bases from J, with 25 bases between. The CDR3 sequence is 18 residues long. The CDR3 nucleotides are TGCGCCAGCAGCTTGTCCGGGAGGTGGGGGGGGCGAGGCGCTGAAGCTTTCTTT. Translating it yields CASSLSGRWGGRGAEAFF.

The chain is built from TRBV4-1 and TRBJ1-1, with D maybe TRBD1 (6 bases). The CDR3 covers 17 residues. The V and J ends lost 2 bases and 4 bases respectively, with 20 bases between them. Germline CDR1 is MGHRA and CDR2 is YSYEKL. DNA of the CDR3: TGCGCCAGCAGCCAACTTCCACTACTCAGGGGTGCCACTGAAGCTTTCTTT. This translates into CASSQLPLLRGATEAFF.

The chain links TRBV19 to TRBJ1-6, with TRBD1 matching 7 bases. With V trimmed by 6 bases and J by 3 bases, 8 bases remained unmatched. The germline V gene has CDR1 LNHDA and CDR2 SQIVND (reference sequence). CDR3 length: 16 residues. The CDR3 region has the DNA TGTGCCAGTAGGCGACAGGGCCCTAACTATAATTCACCCCTCCACTTT. Its protein product is CASRRQGPNYNSPLHF. The variable domain in full, with the rest retrieved from reference TRBV19 and TRBJ1-6, is DGGITQSPKYLFRKEGQNVTLSCEQNLNHDAMYWYRQDPGQGLRLIYYSQIVNDFQKGDIAEGYSVSREKKESFPLTVTSAQKNPTAFYLCASRRQGPNYNSPLHFGNGTRLTVT.

This chain connects TRBV5-1 to TRBJ2-1; 14 positions agree with TRBD2. The CDR3 has 18 residues. The germline gives CDR1 SGHRS, CDR2 YFSETQ. After removal of 4 bases from V and 3 bases from J, the junction contained 9 bases not matched to a gene. CDR3 protein: CASSNPGTSGGHYNEQFF. The CDR3 coding sequence is TGCGCCAGCAGCAATCCCGGGACTAGCGGGGGCCACTACAATGAGCAGTTCTTC.

The chain has TRBV5-1 and TRBJ2-7; 13 nucleotides match TRBD2. This CDR3 spans 14 amino acids. The V segment lost 4 bases and the J segment 6 bases; nucleotides outside the gene matches: 4. Germline values: CDR1 SGHRS, CDR2 YFSETQ. CDR3 protein: CASSIGLAGAEQYF. The CDR3 bases are TGCGCCAGCAGCATCGGACTAGCGGGAGCCGAGCAGTACTTC.

V usage is TRBV11-1 and J usage is TRBJ1-2, with D perhaps matching TRBD1 (6 bases). Germline values: CDR1 SGHAT, CDR2 FQDESV (reference sequence). Trimming removed 5 bases from V and 8 bases from J, with 15 bases in between. The CDR3 is 13 amino acids. The CDR3 DNA is TGTGCCAGCAGCCCTACAGGGACGGGAGGCTACACCTTC. This codes for CASSPTGTGGYTF. Based on the CDR3 plus reference TRBV11-1 and TRBJ1-2, the full variable domain is EAEVAQSPRYKITEKSQAVAFWCDPISGHATLYWYRQILGQGPELLVQFQDESVVDDSQLPKDRFSAERLKGVDSTLKIQPAELGDSAMYLCASSPTGTGGYTFGSGTRLTVV.

This clone has a single count. Possible read error: a much larger clone is one base away. This chain connects TRBV9 to TRBJ1-2, with 7 nucleotides matching TRBD1. CDR1 is SGDLS, CDR2 YYNGEE, per germline. The CDR3 is 14 residues long. Trimming cost V 4 bases and J 1 base; bases outside gene matches: 4. CDR3 DNA: TGTGCCAGCAGCCCAACAGGGGATAACTATGGCTACACCTTC. Protein sequence: CASSPTGDNYGYTF.

The V call is TRBV5-6, the J call TRBJ1-5; maybe TRBD1 (5 bases). The CDR3 has 14 amino acids. V was trimmed by 4 bases and J by 9 bases, leaving 17 bases between them. The germline V gene has CDR1 SGHDT and CDR2 YYEEEE. CDR3 sequence (DNA): TGTGCCAGCAGCATACGTGGGCCGGGGGGGCCCCAGCATTTT. Translation gives CASSIRGPGGPQHF.

This clone was recorded once. The chain carries TRBV9 and TRBJ2-2; 10 nucleotides line up with TRBD1. V lost 3 bases and J lost 5; bases outside the gene matches: 4. In germline, CDR1 is SGDLS, CDR2 YYNGEE. The CDR3 extends over 15 amino acids. This CDR3 reads CASSGRTGGTGELFF. The CDR3 DNA reads as TGTGCCAGCAGCGGTCGGACAGGGGGAACCGGGGAGCTGTTTTTT.

The chain uses TRBV6-5 and TRBJ2-3, with 7 bases that match TRBD1. Germline V gene sequence: CDR1 MNHEY, CDR2 SVGAGI. V lost 6 bases and J lost 2; bases outside the gene matches: 8. CDR3 length equals 15 residues. The CDR3 region has the DNA TGTGCCAGCAGCCTCAGGGGGTACCTCACAGATACGCAGTATTTT. It specifies CASSLRGYLTDTQYF.

This clone was detected a few times. The chain uses TRBV30 and TRBJ1-2, with D possibly matching TRBD1 (5 bases). From germline, CDR1 is GTSNPN and CDR2 SVGIG (reference sequence). Deletions cut 4 bases from V and 11 bases from J, with 17 bases between. The CDR3 is made up of 12 amino acids. CDR3 coding DNA: TGTGCCTGGACCCAAGACAGAGACAAGTACACCTTC. Protein: CAWTQDRDKYTF.

This chain uses TRBV27 with TRBJ1-4, with a possible D match to TRBD1 (5 bases). The germline V and J ends were trimmed by 3 bases and 3 bases, with 11 bases remaining between them. Germline CDR1 MNHEY, CDR2 SMNVEV (reference sequence). The CDR3 sequence is 15 residues long. CDR3 in amino acids: CASSFVGRANEKLFF. The CDR3, as DNA: TGTGCCAGCAGTTTCGTTGGCAGGGCTAATGAAAAACTGTTTTTT. The whole variable domain, remainder taken from reference TRBV27 and TRBJ1-4, is EAQVTQNPRYLITVTGKKLTVTCSQNMNHEYMSWYRQDPGLGLRQIYYSMNVEVTDKGDVPEGYKVSRKEKRNFPLILESPSPNQTSLYFCASSFVGRANEKLFFGSGTQLSVL.

This clone has only a few counts. The chain couples TRBV2 to TRBJ1-1; 7 bases align to TRBD1. Germline V gene sequence: CDR1 SNHLY, CDR2 FYNNEI. The CDR3 extends over 10 amino acids. In DNA form, the CDR3 reads TGTGGGACAGGGAACACTGAAGCTTTCTTT. Protein sequence: CGTGNTEAFF. The full variable domain, in which reference TRBV2 and TRBJ1-1 provide the parts outside the CDR3, is EPEVTQTPSHQVTQMGQEVILRCVPISNHLYFYWYRQILGQKVEFLVSFYNNEISEKSEIFDDQFSVERPDGSNFTLKIRSTKLEDSAMYFCGTGNTEAFFGQGTRLTVV.

The V and J genes are TRBV14 and TRBJ1-2, with no clear D. The CDR3 consists of 14 residues. Germline V gives CDR1 SGHDN, CDR2 FVKESK. V was trimmed by 9 bases and J by 4 bases, leaving 18 bases between them. CDR3: CASHPPGGPYGYTF. The CDR3 DNA follows: TGTGCCAGTCACCCACCGGGAGGGCCCTATGGCTACACCTTC.

The V gene is TRBV24-1, the J gene TRBJ2-3, with 8 positions matching TRBD1. J was trimmed by 3 bases and V by 4 bases; bases with no gene match: 8. Germline-derived CDR1 and CDR2 are KGHDR and SFDVKD. CDR3 length equals 16 residues. CDR3 loop: CATSDPGQGTTDTQYF. CDR3 nucleotide sequence: TGTGCCACCAGTGACCCCGGACAGGGCACAACAGATACGCAGTATTTT.

CDR3 sequence reads: CASSGRQAYEQYF. The CDR3 DNA reads as TGTGCCAGCAGCGGAAGGCAGGCCTACGAGCAGTACTTC. The chain links TRBV21-1 to TRBJ2-7; the table names TRBD1, a call not compared with the DNA. TRBV21-1 is a recognized pseudogene. This CDR3 spans 13 amino acids.

The J gene is TRBJ2-2, the V gene TRBV2; TRBD1 aligns across 10 bases. V shed 6 bases, J shed 6 bases, and the junction held 7 bases outside the gene matches. The CDR3 is 15 residues long. Per the germline V gene, CDR1 is SNHLY and CDR2 is FYNNEI. The CDR3 loop reads CASRDGTGAPGELFF. DNA for the CDR3: TGTGCCAGCAGGGACGGGACAGGGGCCCCCGGGGAGCTGTTTTTT.

This clone was recorded only once. The V and J genes are TRBV6-5 and TRBJ2-5; TRBD2 matches at 10 bases. The germline V gene has CDR1 MNHEY and CDR2 SVGAGI. Trimming at V came to 8 bases and at J to 5 bases, leaving 8 bases not matched to a gene. The CDR3 is 14 residues long. DNA of the CDR3: TGTGCCAGCTGGGTAGCGGGGGGCGGGGAGACCCAGTACTTC. Protein sequence: CASWVAGGGETQYF.